This T cell receptor beta chain appears in the sequencing data of a study of identical twins. Regarding the study as a whole: A partial confounding effect on zero-insertion analyses could come from invariant MAIT and iNKT cells. The degree of excess twin sharing was weaker in beta out-of-frame sequences. Out-of-frame TCR alpha sharing in monozygotic twins exceeded recombination model predictions.

In TCRdb, the 5' RACE reads were re-called with MiXCR into one record per CDR3 protein. Of some 1,700,000 distinct CDR3 sequences in the sample, about 32% were seen once. The CDR3 runs 14 residues. Per germline, CDR1 MNHNY and CDR2 SVGAGI (reference sequence). The V and J ends lost 6 bases and 12 bases, in that order; junction bases with no gene match: 9. With respect to this clonotype: Its antigen is undetermined.

This TCR came from a newborn girl in good health. The V and J genes are TRBV6-6 and TRBJ2-1; 12 bases align to TRBD2. Sequencing input: cord blood. CDR3 in amino acids: CASSLAGGPGGQFF. DNA for the CDR3: TGTGCCAGCAGCCTAGCGGGGGGGCCTGGTGGGCAGTTCTTC.